This T cell receptor (beta chain) was recovered during a study of metastatic and nonmetastatic thyroid tumors. Study information: The authors compared repertoires across blood and tumor or nodule tissue from malignant and benign thyroid patients.

By share, this clone ranks as medium-sized. The antigen is undetermined. General study results and limits: Malignant tumors reportedly showed significantly higher TCR beta diversity than benign nodules in both blood and tumor.

Germline values: CDR1 MNHEY, CDR2 SVGEGT. Losses at the gene ends were 0 bases for V and 4 bases for J; bases not matched to a gene: 11. CDR3 length equals 18 residues. No treatment of any kind had been given to any patient before thyroid surgery. In the authors' workflow: Clinicopathological groups supplied CDR3 differences that were used to build a distant-metastasis classifier for papillary thyroid cancer. With MiXCR, TCRdb called clones anew from the PCR reads. It is TCRdb's table, rather than the study itself, that gives the V and J calls and clone size. The data show some 33,000 clones, 20% to 25% seen once.

The sample consisted of tumor tissue. This TCR derives from a male donor with papillary thyroid cancer or a benign thyroid nodule (not recorded which). Some clones in this sample may be carry-over from other donors' samples. The rearrangement uses TRBV6-2 or TRBV6-3 and TRBJ2-7, with TRBD2 matching over 11 bases. The CDR3 DNA reads as TGTGCCAGCAGTTACTCCATTCGACCTACTAGCGGGAGTTACGAGCAGTACTTC. This sequence encodes CASSYSIRPTSGSYEQYF.